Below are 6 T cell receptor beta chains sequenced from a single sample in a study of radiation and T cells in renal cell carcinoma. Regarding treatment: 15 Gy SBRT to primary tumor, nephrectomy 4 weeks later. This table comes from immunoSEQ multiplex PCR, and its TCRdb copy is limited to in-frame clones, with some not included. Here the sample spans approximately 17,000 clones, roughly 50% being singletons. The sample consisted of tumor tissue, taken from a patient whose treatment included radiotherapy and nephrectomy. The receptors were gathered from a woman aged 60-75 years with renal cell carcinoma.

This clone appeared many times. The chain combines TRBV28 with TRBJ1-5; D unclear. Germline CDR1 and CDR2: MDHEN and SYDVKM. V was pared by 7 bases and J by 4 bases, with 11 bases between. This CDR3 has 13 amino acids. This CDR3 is CASKTTTNQPQHF. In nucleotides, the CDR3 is TGTGCCAGCAAGACAACTACAAATCAGCCCCAGCATTTT.

The CDR3 protein is CASSLLMGQQNTEAFF. The DNA of the CDR3 is TGTGCCAGCAGCCTTCTAATGGGACAGCAAAACACTGAAGCTTTCTTT. This rearrangement joins TRBV21-1 to TRBJ1-1; the D call in the table, TRBD1, was not verified against the DNA. TRBV21-1 is classified as a pseudogene. The CDR3 is 16 residues long.

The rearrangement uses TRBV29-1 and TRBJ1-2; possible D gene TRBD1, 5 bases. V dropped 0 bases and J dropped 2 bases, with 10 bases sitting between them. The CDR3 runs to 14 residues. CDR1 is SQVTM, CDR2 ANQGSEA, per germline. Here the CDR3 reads CSVEEIRGNYGYTF. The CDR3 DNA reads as TGCAGCGTTGAAGAAATTAGGGGCAACTATGGCTACACCTTC.

CDR3 region: CASSYTGVDQPQHF. CDR3 nucleotides: TGTGCCAGCAGCTATACAGGGGTAGATCAGCCCCAGCATTTT. The chain recombines TRBV2 with TRBJ1-5; TRBD1 aligns across 7 bases. V was clipped by 6 bases and J by 5 bases; unmatched bases: 7. The CDR3 contains 14 residues. Germline lookup yields CDR1 SNHLY and CDR2 FYNNEI. Based on the CDR3 plus reference TRBV2 and TRBJ1-5, the full variable domain is EPEVTQTPSHQVTQMGQEVILRCVPISNHLYFYWYRQILGQKVEFLVSFYNNEISEKSEIFDDQFSVERPDGSNFTLKIRSTKLEDSAMYFCASSYTGVDQPQHFGDGTRLSIL.

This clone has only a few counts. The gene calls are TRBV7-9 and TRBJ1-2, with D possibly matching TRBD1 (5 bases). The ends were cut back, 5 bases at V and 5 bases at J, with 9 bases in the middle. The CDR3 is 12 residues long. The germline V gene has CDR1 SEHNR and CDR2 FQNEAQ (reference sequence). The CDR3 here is CASSDPGYGYTF. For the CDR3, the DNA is TGTGCCAGCAGCGACCCAGGGTATGGCTACACCTTC.

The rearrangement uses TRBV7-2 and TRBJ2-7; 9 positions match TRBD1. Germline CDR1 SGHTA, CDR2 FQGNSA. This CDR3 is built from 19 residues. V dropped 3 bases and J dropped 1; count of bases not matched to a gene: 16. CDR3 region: CASSFGRGTGQKVSYEQYF. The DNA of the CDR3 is TGTGCCAGCAGCTTCGGGCGGGGGACAGGGCAGAAGGTTTCCTACGAGCAGTACTTC.